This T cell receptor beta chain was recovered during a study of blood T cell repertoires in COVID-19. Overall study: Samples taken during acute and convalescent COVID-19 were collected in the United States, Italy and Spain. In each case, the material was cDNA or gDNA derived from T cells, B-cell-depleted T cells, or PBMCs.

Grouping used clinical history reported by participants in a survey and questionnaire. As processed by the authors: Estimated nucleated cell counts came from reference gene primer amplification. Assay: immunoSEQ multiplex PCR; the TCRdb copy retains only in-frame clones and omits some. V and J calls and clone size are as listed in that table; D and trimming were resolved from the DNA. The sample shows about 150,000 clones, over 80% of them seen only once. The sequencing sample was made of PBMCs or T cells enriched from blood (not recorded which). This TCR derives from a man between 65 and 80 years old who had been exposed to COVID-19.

For the CDR3, the DNA is TGTGCCAGCAGTGATAAACAGGGCTCCGTCAGGGGAGTTTATGGCTACACCTTC. Protein product: CASSDKQGSVRGVYGYTF. The V call is TRBV2, the J call TRBJ1-2, with D tentatively TRBD1 (6 bases). The germline CDR1 and CDR2 sequences are SNHLY and FYNNEI. This CDR3 comprises 18 residues. V shed 3 bases and J shed 5 bases, with 25 bases lying between them.